This entry lists 9 T cell receptor beta chains sequenced from one sample in a study of T cells in Graves' hyperthyroidism and ophthalmopathy. Amplification of TCR beta CDR3 regions used RNA as the template. HTBI primers were the set used in a first-round RT-PCR of the TCR CDR3. Using its own MiXCR run on the multiplex PCR reads, TCRdb lists one record per CDR3 protein. The sample holds 350,000 to 500,000 distinct CDR3 sequences, roughly 13% seen once. Material: blood. The receptor set was obtained from a woman aged 18-29 years with Graves' hyperthyroidism.

The rearrangement links TRBV20-1 to TRBJ1-5, with D unclear. V lost 2 bases and J 1 base, leaving 9 bases between the germline ends. The germline V gene has CDR1 DFQATT and CDR2 SNEGSKA (reference sequence). CDR3 length: 14 amino acids. The CDR3 DNA reads as TGCAGTGCTAGAATAGGAGCGAGCAATCAGCCCCAGCATTTT. Its protein product is CSARIGASNQPQHF.

This clonotype was observed a handful of times. The DNA of the CDR3 is TGTGCCAGCAGTTACGCCTGGGACATTGAGGCGTACTATGGCTACACCTTC. Translating it yields CASSYAWDIEAYYGYTF. The genes are TRBV6-5 and TRBJ1-2; D is perhaps TRBD1 (6 bases). Germline values: CDR1 MNHEY, CDR2 SVGAGI. There are 17 residues in the CDR3. V lost 2 bases and J lost 3, with 19 bases in between.

This clonotype was found many times. The chain combines TRBV7-2 with TRBJ1-1; D uncertain. V shed 2 bases and J shed 1 base, with 11 bases lying between them. The CDR3 extends over 15 amino acids. From germline, CDR1 is SGHTA and CDR2 FQGNSA. CDR3 loop: CASSLNPTRNTEAFF. As DNA, the CDR3 is TGTGCCAGCAGCTTAAATCCCACACGGAACACTGAAGCTTTCTTT.

This clonotype was counted ten times or more. The chain uses TRBV12-3 or TRBV12-4 and TRBJ2-7; D perhaps matches TRBD1 (6 bases). This CDR3 region has 11 residues. V was pared by 4 bases and J by 6 bases, with 7 bases between. The CDR3 coding sequence is TGTGCCAGCAGTTCGGACAGCGAGCAGTACTTC. It specifies CASSSDSEQYF.

This clonotype was counted once. A much larger clone lies one base from this, so it may be a read error. This chain joins TRBV15 and TRBJ1-4; D is possibly TRBD1 (6 bases). The CDR3 is made up of 13 amino acids. The germline V gene encodes CDR1 LNHNV and CDR2 YYDKDF (reference sequence). The V and J ends lost 0 bases and 10 bases respectively, with 9 bases between them. CDR3 bases: TGTGCCACCAGCAGAGATAGGGGGGGAAAACTGTTTTTT. The encoded protein is CATSRDRGGKLFF.

This clonotype was recorded many times. The gene calls are TRBV5-1 and TRBJ1-4, with TRBD1 as a possible D gene (6 bases). CDR1 is SGHRS, CDR2 YFSETQ, per germline. CDR3 length equals 14 residues. Deletions cut 0 bases from V and 4 bases from J, with 7 bases between. CDR3 DNA: TGCGCCAGCAGCTTGGGACAGGATAATGAAAAACTGTTTTTT. This encodes CASSLGQDNEKLFF.

The rearrangement joins TRBV11-2 to TRBJ2-1; D might be TRBD1 (5 bases). Germline loops: CDR1 SGHAT, CDR2 FQNNGV. Trimming took 5 bases from V and 6 from J, leaving 11 bases between them. The CDR3 runs 13 residues. In DNA form, the CDR3 reads TGTGCCAGCAGCCAGGGCCTTAGCAATGAGCAGTTCTTC. Amino acids: CASSQGLSNEQFF.

This clonotype came up many times. The rearrangement links TRBV28 to TRBJ2-7; D may be TRBD2 (5 bases). Trimming took off 6 bases at V and 0 bases at J, with 24 bases between the two ends. Germline V gives CDR1 MDHEN, CDR2 SYDVKM. CDR3 length: 18 residues. Here the CDR3 DNA reads TGTGCCAGCAGCTCCGGGATAATAGACTTACTACGCTCCTACGAGCAGTACTTC. Its translation: CASSSGIIDLLRSYEQYF.

Concerning this clonotype: The conserved closing phenylalanine or tryptophan is absent in this CDR3, likely reflecting a read error. The chain is built from TRBV28 and TRBJ2-4, with D maybe TRBD2 (5 bases). Germline V CDR1 and CDR2: MDHEN, SYDVKM. The CDR3 runs to 16 residues. The V end lost 2 bases, the J end lost 1 base, and 12 bases lay between the germline ends. The CDR3 is CASSLKRGLAKNIQYL. CDR3 sequence (DNA): TGTGCCAGCAGTTTAAAGCGCGGGCTGGCCAAAAACATTCAGTACCTC.